A selection of T cell receptor beta chains follows, all from one sample in a study of beta chain features in type 1 diabetes. Clones were sequenced by immunoSEQ multiplex PCR, and TCRdb holds only the in-frame ones, with some missing. The repertoire holds roughly 290,000 clones, with about 8% as singletons. Sequencing used central memory CD4+ T cells from blood. These receptors all come from a woman aged 18-30 years in good health. CDR3s include the opening cysteine and the closing phenylalanine or tryptophan. The order of the fields is D gene, V gene, clone size, J gene, CDR3 protein, CDR3 DNA. The D gene is left open where the match is weak. Clone size is given for some rows only: seen once, a few or many times, or a class if the clone is expanded.

-	TRBV11-2	-	TRBJ2-3	CASSLGDGTDTQYF	TGTGCCAGCAGCTTAGGGGACGGAACAGATACGCAGTATTTT
-	TRBV7-2	-	TRBJ2-7	CASSKDSGGYEQYF	TGTGCCAGCAGCAAAGACAGTGGAGGATACGAGCAGTACTTC
-	TRBV7-2	-	TRBJ2-5	CASRPTSGTETQYF	TGTGCCAGCAGGCCCACATCAGGGACAGAGACCCAGTACTTC
-	TRBV18	many	TRBJ1-6	CASSPDQGSNSPLHF	TGTGCCAGCTCACCAGACCAGGGGTCTAATTCACCCCTCCACTTT
TRBD1	TRBV9	-	TRBJ1-3	CASSGQGAVSGNTIYF	TGTGCCAGCAGCGGACAGGGGGCTGTATCTGGAAACACCATATATTTT
TRBD2	TRBV29-1	few	TRBJ2-1	CSVEDPSGRRNEQFF	TGCAGCGTTGAAGATCCCAGCGGGAGGAGAAATGAGCAGTTCTTC
-	TRBV6-5	-	TRBJ1-1	CASKSQGNTEAFF	TGTGCCAGCAAATCACAGGGGAACACTGAAGCTTTCTTT
-	TRBV21-1	few	TRBJ1-2	CLVFSGGYTF	TGTTTAGTTTTTTCAGGTGGCTACACCTTC
-	TRBV14	-	TRBJ2-7	CASSEKSSLSYEQYF	TGTGCCAGCAGCGAAAAATCCAGCCTCTCCTACGAGCAGTACTTC
-	TRBV18	-	TRBJ1-5	CASSPQGDQPQHF	TGTGCCAGCTCACCACAGGGGGATCAGCCCCAGCATTTT
-	TRBV4-1	-	TRBJ1-4	CASSPGAWSTNEKLFF	TGCGCCAGCAGCCCCGGTGCGTGGAGCACTAATGAAAAACTGTTTTTT
TRBD1	TRBV7-9	-	TRBJ2-5	CASSIQGAGTQYF	TGTGCCAGCAGCATCCAGGGGGCAGGGACCCAGTACTTC
-	TRBV19	-	TRBJ1-5	CASSTRTGNQPQHF	TGTGCCAGTAGTACCCGGACAGGCAATCAGCCCCAGCATTTT
TRBD2	TRBV7-2	many	TRBJ2-7	CASSRFSGSSSYEQYF	TGTGCCAGCAGCCGGTTTAGCGGGAGCAGCTCCTACGAGCAGTACTTC
-	TRBV7-9	-	TRBJ1-4	CASSAGEDNEKLFF	TGTGCCAGCAGCGCAGGGGAGGATAATGAAAAACTGTTTTTT
-	TRBV6-6	few	TRBJ2-3	CASGGSGFGTQYF	TGTGCCAGCGGAGGGAGTGGATTCGGTACGCAGTATTTT
-	TRBV7-9	few	TRBJ2-3	CASSLAWGDTQYF	TGTGCCAGCAGCTTAGCGTGGGGGGATACGCAGTATTTT
-	TRBV29-1	-	TRBJ2-1	CSVNRGGEQFF	TGCAGCGTCAACAGGGGGGGTGAGCAGTTCTTC
-	TRBV28	-	TRBJ1-5	CASSLGRGGQPQHF	TGTGCCAGCAGTTTAGGGAGGGGTGGTCAGCCCCAGCATTTT
-	TRBV4-1	-	TRBJ2-5	CASSQDEGRETQYF	TGCGCCAGCAGCCAAGATGAGGGTAGGGAGACCCAGTACTTC
-	TRBV12-5	-	TRBJ1-1	CASGGLGGRMNTEAFF	TGTGCTAGTGGTGGCTTGGGCGGTAGGATGAACACTGAAGCTTTCTTT
-	TRBV6-6	few	TRBJ1-6	CASSFYRNSPLHF	TGTGCCAGCAGTTTTTACAGGAATTCACCCCTCCACTTT
TRBD1	TRBV9	few	TRBJ2-1	CASSVHATGGPYNEQFF	TGTGCCAGCAGCGTTCACGCGACAGGGGGCCCCTACAATGAGCAGTTCTTC
-	TRBV7-6	few	TRBJ2-1	CASSPRPGSSYNEQFF	TGTGCCAGCAGCCCCCGGCCTGGCAGCTCCTACAATGAGCAGTTCTTC
-	TRBV10-3	-	TRBJ1-4	CAISEPGRGDEKLFF	TGTGCCATCAGTGAGCCGGGAAGGGGGGACGAAAAACTGTTTTTT
-	TRBV7-2	-	TRBJ1-1	CASSLESGSEAFF	TGTGCCAGCAGCTTAGAATCCGGGAGTGAAGCTTTCTTT
TRBD1	TRBV5-1	few	TRBJ2-2	CASSPLLTGDTGELFF	TGCGCCAGCAGCCCCCTTTTGACAGGGGACACCGGGGAGCTGTTTTTT
-	TRBV4-2	-	TRBJ1-1	CASSQEAQRNTEAFF	TGTGCCAGCAGCCAAGAGGCTCAGAGGAACACTGAAGCTTTCTTT
TRBD1	TRBV18	-	TRBJ1-1	CASSIQGQEKAFF	TGTGCCAGCTCAATACAGGGACAGGAGAAAGCTTTCTTT
TRBD2	TRBV13	-	TRBJ2-5	CASSLRTSGGTQYF	TGTGCCAGTTCGCTCCGGACTAGCGGCGGGACCCAGTACTTC
TRBD1	TRBV7-6	-	TRBJ2-7	CASSPQTGAPYEQYF	TGTGCCAGCAGCCCCCAGACAGGGGCCCCCTACGAGCAGTACTTC
TRBD2	TRBV4-3	-	TRBJ2-3	CASSQSPPGLGSTDTQYF	TGCGCCAGCAGCCAATCTCCACCGGGACTAGGTAGCACAGATACGCAGTATTTT
-	TRBV7-6	-	TRBJ2-7	CASSLNPRASSYEQYF	TGTGCCAGCAGCTTAAACCCGAGGGCGAGCTCCTACGAGCAGTACTTC
-	TRBV14	-	TRBJ2-5	CASSDTGTQYF	TGTGCCAGCAGCGACACAGGGACCCAGTACTTC
-	TRBV11-1	few	TRBJ1-1	CASMGRQNTEAFF	TGTGCATCAATGGGCAGGCAGAACACTGAAGCTTTCTTT
-	TRBV6-1	many	TRBJ1-5	CASSAKTRGIFTQPQHF	TGTGCCAGCAGTGCTAAAACCAGGGGAATCTTTACCCAGCCCCAGCATTTT
-	TRBV18	few	TRBJ1-1	CASSASKNTEAFF	TGTGCCAGCTCCGCCTCCAAGAACACTGAAGCTTTCTTT
-	TRBV6-1	-	TRBJ2-4	CASSYSNIQYF	TGTGCCAGCAGTTACAGCAACATTCAGTACTTC